Listed below are T cell receptor beta chains from one sample, sequenced in a study of response to subunit inactivated influenza vaccine. From the RT-PCR reads, TCRdb called clonotypes with MiXCR, one entry per CDR3 protein. Of about 650,000 distinct CDR3 sequences in the sample, approximately 14% were seen once. Sequencing used PBMCs from blood, obtained 11 to 12 days after vaccination. The receptors stem from a man in his fifties or sixties who received an inactivated influenza vaccine. Each CDR3 is given with its conserved first and last residue. A D gene is named only where the DNA matches it firmly. Some rows have no size entry. The others give once, few or many, or a class for an expanded clone.

clone size: NA
J gene: TRBJ1-6
V gene: TRBV28
D gene: NA
CDR3 DNA: TGTGCCAGCAGTTTAGGGTCGTGGTCAGCCAATTCACCCCTCCACTTT
CDR3 protein: CASSLGSWSANSPLHF

clone size: NA
J gene: TRBJ2-1
V gene: TRBV20-1
D gene: TRBD1
CDR3 DNA: TGCAGTGCTAGAAAAGGACAGGGTAGCTACAATGAGCAGTTCTTC
CDR3 protein: CSARKGQGSYNEQFF

clone size: many
J gene: TRBJ2-3
V gene: TRBV3-1
D gene: NA
CDR3 DNA: TGTGCCAGCAGCCAAACCACAGATACGCAGTATTTT
CDR3 protein: CASSQTTDTQYF

clone size: NA
J gene: TRBJ2-7
V gene: TRBV20-1
D gene: NA
CDR3 DNA: TGCAGTGCTACCGGACTCCCTAATCCCTACGAGCAGTACTTC
CDR3 protein: CSATGLPNPYEQYF

clone size: NA
J gene: TRBJ2-3
V gene: TRBV7-2
D gene: NA
CDR3 DNA: TGTGCCAGCAGCTTTACGGGTTACCTGATAGATACGCAGTATTTT
CDR3 protein: CASSFTGYLIDTQYF

clone size: NA
J gene: TRBJ2-4
V gene: TRBV15
D gene: NA
CDR3 DNA: TGTGTCACCAGCAGAGATATAAGGACAGAAAGCATTCAGTACTTC
CDR3 protein: CVTSRDIRTESIQYF

clone size: NA
J gene: TRBJ2-3
V gene: TRBV27
D gene: TRBD2
CDR3 DNA: TGTGCCAGCAGTTTCCTTGCTCTAGCGGGAGACGTAGCCACAGATACGCAGTATTTT
CDR3 protein: CASSFLALAGDVATDTQYF

clone size: few
J gene: TRBJ2-1
V gene: TRBV20-1
D gene: TRBD2
CDR3 DNA: TGCAGTGCTAGAGCGGGAGGGTTGTACAATGAGCAGTTCTTC
CDR3 protein: CSARAGGLYNEQFF

clone size: NA
J gene: TRBJ2-7
V gene: TRBV4-2
D gene: NA
CDR3 DNA: TGTGCCAGCAGCCAAGATTACAGTCCCTCCTACGAGCAGTACTTC
CDR3 protein: CASSQDYSPSYEQYF

clone size: few
J gene: TRBJ2-7
V gene: TRBV5-1
D gene: NA
CDR3 DNA: TGCGCCAGCAGCCCCGACACAGGGAGGCAGTACTTC
CDR3 protein: CASSPDTGRQYF

clone size: NA
J gene: TRBJ2-5
V gene: TRBV7-2
D gene: NA
CDR3 DNA: TGTGCCAGCAGCTTATCGCAGGCCCAAGAGACCCAGTACTTC
CDR3 protein: CASSLSQAQETQYF

clone size: few
J gene: TRBJ2-3
V gene: TRBV25-1
D gene: NA
CDR3 DNA: TGTGCCAGCACCGAAGGGTCCGCAAGCACAGATACGCAGTATTTT
CDR3 protein: CASTEGSASTDTQYF

clone size: NA
J gene: TRBJ2-3
V gene: TRBV5-1
D gene: NA
CDR3 DNA: TGCGCCAGCAGCAAAATGGTGGGCGCAACAGATACGCAGTATTTT
CDR3 protein: CASSKMVGATDTQYF

clone size: few
J gene: TRBJ2-3
V gene: TRBV7-2
D gene: NA
CDR3 DNA: TGTGCCAGCAGCTTAGCCGCACTTGATACGCAGTATTTT
CDR3 protein: CASSLAALDTQYF

clone size: NA
J gene: TRBJ1-5
V gene: TRBV28
D gene: NA
CDR3 DNA: TGTGCCAGCAGTTTCACTACTGGACAGTGGAGTCAGCCCCAGCATTTT
CDR3 protein: CASSFTTGQWSQPQHF

clone size: NA
J gene: TRBJ2-2
V gene: TRBV27
D gene: NA
CDR3 DNA: TGTGCCAGCAGTCGACAGTACACCGGGGAGCTGTTTTTT
CDR3 protein: CASSRQYTGELFF

clone size: many
J gene: TRBJ2-2
V gene: TRBV12-3/TRBV12-4
D gene: NA
CDR3 DNA: TGTGCCAGCACCACTGCCCCGAACACCGGGGAGCTGTTTTTT
CDR3 protein: CASTTAPNTGELFF

clone size: few
J gene: TRBJ2-2
V gene: TRBV7-2
D gene: NA
CDR3 DNA: TGTGCCAGCAGCTTATGGTCTACCCCGGGGGAGCTGTTTTTT
CDR3 protein: CASSLWSTPGELFF

clone size: NA
J gene: TRBJ1-5
V gene: TRBV20-1
D gene: NA
CDR3 DNA: TGCAGTGCCCCCAGGCGGGGCAGTAGGAGCAATCAGCCCCAGCATTTT
CDR3 protein: CSAPRRGSRSNQPQHF

clone size: NA
J gene: TRBJ2-5
V gene: TRBV29-1
D gene: NA
CDR3 DNA: TGCAGCTCAACCCCCGGGGCCCAAGAGACCCAGTACTTC
CDR3 protein: CSSTPGAQETQYF

clone size: few
J gene: TRBJ2-3
V gene: TRBV4-3
D gene: NA
CDR3 DNA: TGCGCCAGCAGCCAAGAAACAGGGAGCGGCACAGATACGCAGTATTTT
CDR3 protein: CASSQETGSGTDTQYF

clone size: NA
J gene: TRBJ2-2
V gene: TRBV18
D gene: NA
CDR3 DNA: TGTGCCAGCTCACCACGGGGCGGCGACACCGGGGAGCTGTTTTTT
CDR3 protein: CASSPRGGDTGELFF

clone size: few
J gene: TRBJ2-7
V gene: TRBV7-2
D gene: NA
CDR3 DNA: TGTGCCAGCAGCGAATCGGGAATCTCCTACGAGCAGTACTTC
CDR3 protein: CASSESGISYEQYF

clone size: many
J gene: TRBJ2-1
V gene: TRBV24-1
D gene: TRBD2
CDR3 DNA: TGTGCCACCAGTGACCAGGGGACTAGCGCCGACAATGAGCAGTTCTTC
CDR3 protein: CATSDQGTSADNEQFF

clone size: NA
J gene: TRBJ1-2
V gene: TRBV12-3/TRBV12-4
D gene: TRBD1
CDR3 DNA: TGTGCCAGCACCCTGACAGGGTTGGGCTACACCTTC
CDR3 protein: CASTLTGLGYTF

clone size: NA
J gene: TRBJ2-5
V gene: TRBV7-2
D gene: NA
CDR3 DNA: TGTGCCAGCAGCTTAGCGGGGGCGACCCAGTACTTC
CDR3 protein: CASSLAGATQYF

clone size: NA
J gene: TRBJ2-3
V gene: TRBV11-2
D gene: NA
CDR3 DNA: TGTGCCAGCAGCTTAGGGAGTCCCCTGTATATGGATTTT
CDR3 protein: CASSLGSPLYMDF

clone size: few
J gene: TRBJ1-2
V gene: TRBV12-3/TRBV12-4
D gene: TRBD1
CDR3 DNA: TGTGCCAGCAGTAACAGGGGGCAGTTTGGCTACACCTTC
CDR3 protein: CASSNRGQFGYTF

clone size: NA
J gene: TRBJ2-4
V gene: TRBV5-1
D gene: TRBD2
CDR3 DNA: TGCGCCAGCAGACCTACTAGCGGGGTTGACATTCAGTACTTC
CDR3 protein: CASRPTSGVDIQYF

clone size: NA
J gene: TRBJ2-7
V gene: TRBV20-1
D gene: NA
CDR3 DNA: TGCAGTGCGGTTAGCGCCTACGAGCAGTACTTC
CDR3 protein: CSAVSAYEQYF

clone size: few
J gene: TRBJ1-4
V gene: TRBV12-3/TRBV12-4
D gene: NA
CDR3 DNA: TGTGCCAGCAGTTTATGGGGTCGCGGTGAAAAACTGTTTTTT
CDR3 protein: CASSLWGRGEKLFF

clone size: few
J gene: TRBJ1-4
V gene: TRBV20-1
D gene: TRBD1
CDR3 DNA: TGCAGTGCTACCGGGACAGGGAGCGAAAAACTGTTTTTT
CDR3 protein: CSATGTGSEKLFF

clone size: few
J gene: TRBJ1-1
V gene: TRBV6-1
D gene: TRBD1
CDR3 DNA: TGTGCCAGCAGTGGCGACAGGGGTTCCACTGAAGCTTTCTTT
CDR3 protein: CASSGDRGSTEAFF

clone size: few
J gene: TRBJ1-1
V gene: TRBV5-6
D gene: NA
CDR3 DNA: TGTGCCAGCAGTTCCATAGGGACTGAAGCTTTCTTT
CDR3 protein: CASSSIGTEAFF

clone size: few
J gene: TRBJ2-3
V gene: TRBV29-1
D gene: NA
CDR3 DNA: TGCAGCGGCCTTAGCGGAGCTAGCACAGATACGCAGTATTTT
CDR3 protein: CSGLSGASTDTQYF